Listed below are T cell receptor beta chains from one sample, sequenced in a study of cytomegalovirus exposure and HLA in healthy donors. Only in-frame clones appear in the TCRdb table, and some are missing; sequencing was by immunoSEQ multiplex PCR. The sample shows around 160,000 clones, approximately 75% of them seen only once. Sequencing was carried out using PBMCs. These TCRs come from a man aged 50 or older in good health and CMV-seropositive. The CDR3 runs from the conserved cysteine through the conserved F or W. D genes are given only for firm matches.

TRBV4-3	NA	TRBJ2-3	CASSPGLGSTDTQYF	TGCGCCAGCAGCCCGGGACTGGGAAGCACAGATACGCAGTATTTT
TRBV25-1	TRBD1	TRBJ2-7	CASSVGQGDYEQYF	TGTGCCAGCAGTGTGGGACAGGGGGACTACGAGCAGTACTTC
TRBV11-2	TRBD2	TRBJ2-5	CASSSYPGLAGEETQYF	TGTGCCAGCAGCTCATACCCGGGACTAGCGGGGGAAGAGACCCAGTACTTC
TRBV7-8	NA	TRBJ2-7	CASSSTGSSSYEQYF	TGTGCCAGCAGCTCCACCGGCTCTAGCTCCTACGAGCAGTACTTC
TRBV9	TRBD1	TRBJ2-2	CASSALGQLTGELFF	TGTGCCAGCAGCGCCCTGGGACAGCTCACCGGGGAGCTGTTTTTT
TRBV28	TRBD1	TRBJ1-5	CASSLGQGGVGAQHF	TGTGCCAGCAGCCTCGGACAGGGCGGGGTTGGGGCCCAGCATTTT
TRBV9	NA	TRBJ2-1	CASSLSSYNEQFF	TGTGCCAGCAGCTTGAGCTCCTACAATGAGCAGTTCTTC
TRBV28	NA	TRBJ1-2	CASSFRISGYTF	TGTGCCAGCAGTTTCCGTATTTCGGGCTACACCTTC
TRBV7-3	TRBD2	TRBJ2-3	CASSLTSGGAGPDTQYF	TGTGCCAGCAGCCTGACTAGCGGGGGGGCCGGACCGGATACGCAGTATTTT
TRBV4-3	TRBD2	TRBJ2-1	CASSLPSRAGGGNNEQFF	TGCGCCAGCAGCCTACCAAGCCGAGCGGGGGGGGGTAACAATGAGCAGTTCTTC
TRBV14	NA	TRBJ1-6	CASSHSTYLTAYNSPLHF	TGTGCCAGCAGCCACAGCACCTATCTGACAGCCTATAATTCACCCCTCCACTTT